This TCR beta chain comes out of a study of T cell changes during pregnancy in multiple sclerosis. Trimming stripped 1 base from V and 7 bases from J, with 17 bases between. CDR3 length: 16 residues. CDR1 is GTSNPN and CDR2 is SVGIG in the germline V gene (reference sequence). Clones were read by immunoSEQ multiplex PCR, and TCRdb kept only the in-frame ones, dropping some. This sample has about 17,000 clones, with roughly 86% found just once. This receptor was identified in a female donor in good health, enrolled as a control in a pregnancy study. The sequencing used CD8+ T cells from peripheral blood mononuclear cells, collected in the second trimester of pregnancy. This sequence joins TRBV30 and TRBJ1-6; D might be TRBD1 (6 bases). This CDR3 is CAWSDRHTGSNSPLHF. The DNA for the CDR3 is TGTGCCTGGAGTGACCGTCATACAGGGTCGAATTCACCCCTCCACTTT.